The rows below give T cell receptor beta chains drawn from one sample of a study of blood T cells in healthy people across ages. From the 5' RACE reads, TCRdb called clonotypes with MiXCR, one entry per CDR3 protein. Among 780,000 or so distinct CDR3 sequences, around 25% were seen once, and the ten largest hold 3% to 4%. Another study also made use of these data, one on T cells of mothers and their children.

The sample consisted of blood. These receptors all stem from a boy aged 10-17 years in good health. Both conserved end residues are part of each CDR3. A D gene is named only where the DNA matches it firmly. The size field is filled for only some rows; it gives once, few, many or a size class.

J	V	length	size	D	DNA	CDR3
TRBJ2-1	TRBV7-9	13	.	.	TGTGCCTCAGGCAGAAACTCCTACAATGAGCAGTTCTTC	CASGRNSYNEQFF
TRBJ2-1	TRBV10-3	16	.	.	TGTGCCATCAGGAGGACAGGCGGGGCTTCCTACAATGAGCAGTTCTTC	CAIRRTGGASYNEQFF
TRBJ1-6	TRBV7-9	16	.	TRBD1	TGTGCCAGCAGCTTAGCTCCGGGACAGGGGAATTCACCCCTCCACTTT	CASSLAPGQGNSPLHF
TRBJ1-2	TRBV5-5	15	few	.	TGCGCCAGCAGCCTCGGGAGGGGCGCGACAGATGGCTACACCTTC	CASSLGRGATDGYTF
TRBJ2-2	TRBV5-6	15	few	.	TGTGCCAGCAGCTCGGGACATTCGAACACCGGGGAACTGTTTTTT	CASSSGHSNTGELFF
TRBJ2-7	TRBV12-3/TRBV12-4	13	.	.	TGTGCCAGCAGTATAGTAGGCCCCATCGAGCAGTACTTC	CASSIVGPIEQYF
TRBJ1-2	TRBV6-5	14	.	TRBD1	TGTGCCAGCAGGGCCGGGACAGGGACGTATGGCTACACCTTC	CASRAGTGTYGYTF
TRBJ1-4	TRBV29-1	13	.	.	TGCAGCGTTGAAGGGGGATGGCCGGAGAAACTGTTTTTT	CSVEGGWPEKLFF
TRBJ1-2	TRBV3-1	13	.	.	TGTGCCAGCGCGCCGGGTGGCCTTGGAGGCTACACCTTC	CASAPGGLGGYTF
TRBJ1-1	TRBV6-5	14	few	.	TGTGCCAGCAGTTCGTCGATGAGGGGCACTGAAGCTTTCTTT	CASSSSMRGTEAFF
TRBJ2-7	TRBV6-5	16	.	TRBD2	TGTACCAGCAGTTTCCTAGCGGGTGTGAGCTCCTACGAGCAGTACTTC	CTSSFLAGVSSYEQYF
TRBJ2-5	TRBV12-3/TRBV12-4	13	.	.	TGTGCCAGCAGGGGCCCTGACCAAGAGACCCAGTACTTC	CASRGPDQETQYF
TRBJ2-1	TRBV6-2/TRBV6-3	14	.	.	TGTGCCAGCTCTAAAGTAGGGGGGCTGGATGAGCAGTTCTTC	CASSKVGGLDEQFF
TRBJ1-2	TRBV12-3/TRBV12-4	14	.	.	TGTGCCAGCAGTTTTTCCACTTCTAACTATGGCTACACCTTC	CASSFSTSNYGYTF
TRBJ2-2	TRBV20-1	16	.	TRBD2	TGCAGTGCTAGAGACGTTAGCGGGAGCGGGTCAGGGGAGCTGTTTTTT	CSARDVSGSGSGELFF
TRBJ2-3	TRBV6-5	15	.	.	TGTGCCAGCAGTTTGACTAGTTCGGTCACAGATACGCAGTATTTT	CASSLTSSVTDTQYF
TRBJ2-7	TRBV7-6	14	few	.	TGTGCCAGCAGCGGCGGGACTCCTTCCTACGAGCAGTACTTC	CASSGGTPSYEQYF
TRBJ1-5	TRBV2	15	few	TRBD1	TGTGCCAGCAATCATGGGGGGACAGGGGATCAGCCCCAGCATTTT	CASNHGGTGDQPQHF
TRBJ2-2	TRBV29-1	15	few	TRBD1	TGCAGCGGACTGGGACAGTTGAGAAACACCGGGGAGCTGTTTTTT	CSGLGQLRNTGELFF
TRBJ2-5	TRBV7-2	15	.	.	TGTGCCAGCAGCCCGGGGTGGGGGGTTGGGGAGACCCAGTACTTC	CASSPGWGVGETQYF
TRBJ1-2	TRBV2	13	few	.	TGTGCCAGCAGTGTGGGACACAGATATGGCTACACCTTC	CASSVGHRYGYTF
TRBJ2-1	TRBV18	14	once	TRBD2	TGTGCCAGCTCACCCGAGGCGGGAGGAGGTGAGCAGTTCTTC	CASSPEAGGGEQFF
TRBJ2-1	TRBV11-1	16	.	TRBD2	TGTGCCAGCAGCGTGACTAGCGGGAGTGGCTACAATGAGCAGTTCTTC	CASSVTSGSGYNEQFF
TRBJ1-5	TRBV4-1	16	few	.	TGCGCCAGCAGCCCCGCTGGTCGATATAGCAATCAGCCCCAGCATTTT	CASSPAGRYSNQPQHF
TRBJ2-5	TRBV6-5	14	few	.	TGTGCCAGCAGTTATCACACAGCCCAAGAGACCCAGTACTTC	CASSYHTAQETQYF
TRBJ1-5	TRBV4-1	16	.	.	TGCGCCAGCAGCCAAGACTGGGGTCGGGGCAATCAGCCCCAGCATTTT	CASSQDWGRGNQPQHF
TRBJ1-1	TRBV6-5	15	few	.	TGTGCCAGCAGACGACAGGTGCTGCCGAACACTGAAGCTTTCTTT	CASRRQVLPNTEAFF
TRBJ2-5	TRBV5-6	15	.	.	TGTGCCAGCAGCCCCCAGGGTTCTACAAGGGTGACCCAGTACTTC	CASSPQGSTRVTQYF
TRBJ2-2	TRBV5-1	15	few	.	TGCGCCAGCAGATGGAGCGGGCGCGTCGCCGGGGAGCTGTTTTTT	CASRWSGRVAGELFF
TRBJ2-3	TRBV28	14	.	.	TGTGCCAGCAGTTTAGGGGGAGCTGAAGATACGCAGTATTTT	CASSLGGAEDTQYF
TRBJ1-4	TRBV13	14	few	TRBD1	TGTGCCAGCAGGCCCGGGACAGGGGGTCGAAAACTGTTTTTT	CASRPGTGGRKLFF
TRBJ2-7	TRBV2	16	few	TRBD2	TGTGCCAGCTTCCGGGGACAAAGGACTAGCAATTACGAGCAGTACTTC	CASFRGQRTSNYEQYF
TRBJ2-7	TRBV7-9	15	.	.	TGTGCCAGCAGCTCAGGGGGGCAGGGGCTGTACGAGCAGTACTTC	CASSSGGQGLYEQYF
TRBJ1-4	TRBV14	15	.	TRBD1	TGTGCCAGCAGCCCGTGGACAGGGGTGGATGAAAAACTGTTTTTT	CASSPWTGVDEKLFF
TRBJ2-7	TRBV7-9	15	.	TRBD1	TGTGCCAGCAGCTCCCGGGACAGTGACTCCTACGAGCAGTACTTC	CASSSRDSDSYEQYF
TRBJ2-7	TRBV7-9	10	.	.	TGTGCCAGCAGCCCCCTCGAGCAGTACTTC	CASSPLEQYF
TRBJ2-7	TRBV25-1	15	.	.	TGTGCCAGCAGTGAATTAACCGAATTAGGGGCGAAGCAGTACTTC	CASSELTELGAKQYF
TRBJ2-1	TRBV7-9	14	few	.	TGTGCCAGCAGCCCACATGGGGGGAGCAATGAGCAGTTCTTC	CASSPHGGSNEQFF
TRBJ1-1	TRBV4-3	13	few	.	TGCGCCAGCAGCCAAGGGCAGCGCACTGAAGCTTTCTTT	CASSQGQRTEAFF
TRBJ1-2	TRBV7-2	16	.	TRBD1	TGTGCCAGCAGCTCCAAGACCGGACCAGGGGGCTATGGCTACACCTTC	CASSSKTGPGGYGYTF
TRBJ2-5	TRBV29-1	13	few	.	TGCAGCGTTGACGAGGGGGTCGCGGAGACCCAGTACTTC	CSVDEGVAETQYF
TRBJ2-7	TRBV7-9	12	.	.	TGTGCCAGCAGCTTAAGTCGGTGGGAGCAGTACTTC	CASSLSRWEQYF
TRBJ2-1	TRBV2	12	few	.	TGTGCCAGCAGTTCGACAGGCGTAGAGCAGTTCTTC	CASSSTGVEQFF
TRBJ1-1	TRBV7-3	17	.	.	TGTGCCAGCGGGCGCGGAGGGTTGAACCCCTTGAACACTGAAGCTTTCTTT	CASGRGGLNPLNTEAFF
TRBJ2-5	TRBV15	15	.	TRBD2	TGTGCCACCAGCTACCGAAGCGGGAGTCAAGAGACCCAGTACTTC	CATSYRSGSQETQYF
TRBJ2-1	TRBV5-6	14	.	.	TGTGCCAGCAGCTTGGGACAGATCTACAATGAGCAGTTCTTC	CASSLGQIYNEQFF
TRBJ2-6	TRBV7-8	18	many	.	TGTGCCAGCAGCTCCCCGCAGGACCCCCGCTCTGGGGCCAACGTCCTGACTTTC	CASSSPQDPRSGANVLTF
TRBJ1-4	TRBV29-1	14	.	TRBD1	TGCAGCGTTTTGCAAGACAGGGGGCGTGAAAAACTGTTTTTT	CSVLQDRGREKLFF
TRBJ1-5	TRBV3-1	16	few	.	TGTGCCAGCAGCCAAGGCCGGGGCGTTAACAATCAGCCCCAGCATTTT	CASSQGRGVNNQPQHF
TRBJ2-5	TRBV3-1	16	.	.	TGTGCCAGCAGCCAATATCCGGGGGGCATAGGAGAGACCCAGTACTTC	CASSQYPGGIGETQYF